The 8 T cell receptor beta chains below come from one sample, sequenced in a study of cytomegalovirus exposure and HLA in healthy donors (TCRdb year 2017). The receptor library was made with the immunoSEQ multiplex PCR assay. The multiplex PCR relied on a mix of 60 forward primers for TCR Vbeta segments and 13 reverse primers for TCR Jbeta segments. TCRdb's version of the immuneACCESS table is confined to in-frame rearrangements and falls short of the full clone set. An unresolved V gene accounts for under half of the shortfall where checked; the remainder is of unknown origin. This sample gives 210,000 or so clones in total; around 80% of them show up just once. The top ten clones comprise about 0.63% of the sample. Material: PBMCs. These receptors were taken from a man between 18 and 35 years old in good health and CMV-seronegative.

This clone was found a few times. This chain connects TRBV10-2 to TRBJ2-7; 8 positions agree with TRBD1. The CDR3 totals 15 residues. The germline gives CDR1 WSHSY, CDR2 SAAADI. The V segment lost 4 bases and the J segment 4 bases; nucleotides outside the gene matches: 9. The CDR3 bases are TGCGCCAGCAGTGTCCGCGGGACAGGAATTTACGAGCAGTACTTC. This codes for CASSVRGTGIYEQYF.

CDR3 DNA sequence: TGTGCCAGCAGCCAAGATGCATACGGTAGATACCAAGAGACCCAGTACTTC. Its translation: CASSQDAYGRYQETQYF. The genes are TRBV4-2 and TRBJ2-5; D not certain. This CDR3 comprises 17 residues. Deletions cut 0 bases from V and 0 bases from J, with 14 bases between. From germline, CDR1 is LGHNA and CDR2 YNFKEQ.

This rearrangement joins TRBV28 to TRBJ2-7, with a tentative D call TRBD1 (6 bases). CDR1 is MDHEN and CDR2 is SYDVKM in the germline V gene. The CDR3 consists of 16 residues. V dropped 2 bases and J dropped 0 bases, with 14 bases sitting between them. CDR3 coding DNA: TGTGCCAGCAGTTTAAGGGACAAAAGCTACTCCTACGAGCAGTACTTC. Its protein product is CASSLRDKSYSYEQYF.

Concerning this clone itself: Compared with germline, one end of the junction differs, possibly owing to a read error. The gene calls are TRBV7-9 and TRBJ2-7; the match to TRBD2 covers 11 bases. Germline V gene lookup returns CDR1 SEHNR and CDR2 FQNEAQ (reference sequence). The CDR3 length is 15 residues. Here the CDR3 reads CSSSPGLAGHYEQYF. The CDR3 DNA is TGTTCCAGCAGTCCCGGACTAGCGGGCCACTACGAGCAGTACTTC.

The rearrangement links TRBV19 to TRBJ1-4; 7 bases are a match to TRBD1. Germline assignment: CDR1 LNHDA and CDR2 SQIVND (reference sequence). This CDR3 comprises 14 residues. V shed 8 bases and J 0 bases; nucleotides not matched to a gene: 3. The CDR3 spells CASGGTATNEKLFF. CDR3 sequence (DNA): TGTGCCAGTGGGGGGACAGCAACTAATGAAAAACTGTTTTTT.

The chain carries TRBV5-5 and TRBJ2-7; tentative D call: TRBD2 (6 bases). The germline CDR1 and CDR2 sequences are SGHKS and YYEKEE (reference sequence). With 1 base removed from V and 6 bases from J, the gap between germline ends came to 14 bases. The CDR3 spans 14 residues. Here the CDR3 DNA reads TGTGCCAGCAGCTTGTTTAGGACCGGGGGCGAGCAGTACTTC. Protein: CASSLFRTGGEQYF. Drawing the rest from reference TRBV5-5 and TRBJ2-7, the complete variable domain is DAGVTQSPTHLIKTRGQQVTLRCSPISGHKSVSWYQQVLGQGPQFIFQYYEKEERGRGNFPDRFSARQFPNYSSELNVNALLLGDSALYLCASSLFRTGGEQYFGPGTRLTVT.

The chain uses TRBV18 and TRBJ1-2; TRBD1 matches at 7 bases. This CDR3 is 14 amino acids long. The germline gives CDR1 KGHSH, CDR2 LQKENI. The V gene end was trimmed by 8 bases and the J gene end by 2 bases; junction bases not matched to a gene: 8. This chain's CDR3 is CASGPGQINYGYTF. CDR3 in DNA: TGTGCCAGCGGACCGGGACAGATAAACTATGGCTACACCTTC.

This clone was seen just once. The V call is TRBV30, the J call TRBJ2-1; 8 positions match TRBD2. V lost 1 base, J lost 0 bases, and 5 bases stayed unmatched. This CDR3 has 16 residues. The V gene's germline CDR1 is GTSNPN and CDR2 SVGIG (reference sequence). This CDR3 reads CAWSALLAASYNEQFF. The CDR3 DNA is TGTGCCTGGAGTGCCCTACTAGCGGCCTCCTACAATGAGCAGTTCTTC.